The next 26 T cell receptor beta chains were all read from a single sample in a study of cytomegalovirus exposure and HLA in healthy donors (dated 2017 in TCRdb). The method behind the library was the immunoSEQ multiplex PCR assay. For the multiplex PCR, a mixture combining 60 forward primers for TCR Vbeta segments and 13 reverse primers for TCR Jbeta segments was used. TCRdb limited this immuneACCESS table to in-frame rearrangements with V and J called. A share of clones is missing; checked studies link under half to unresolved V genes, and the rest is unexplained. The sample table holds about 140,000 clones, of which 76% were seen once. The ten top clones hold about 3.8% of the sample. Sequencing was done on a sample of PBMCs. The receptors were sampled from a man between 18 and 29 years old in good health and CMV-seronegative.

In its sample, this clone was seen once. The chain employs TRBV7-7 and TRBJ2-1, with a tentative D call TRBD1 (6 bases). CDR3 size: 15 residues. Between the trimmed V and J ends, which lost 1 base and 5 bases, there was a span of 12 bases. Germline V gene data show CDR1 as SSHAT and CDR2 as FNYEAQ (reference sequence). The CDR3 spells CASSLGTGQNNEQFF. CDR3 sequence (DNA): TGTGCCAGCAGCTTAGGCACCGGACAGAACAATGAGCAGTTCTTC. Full variable domain (missing parts from reference TRBV7-7 and TRBJ2-1): GAGVSQSPRYKVTKRGQDVTLRCDPISSHATLYWYQQALGQGPEFLTYFNYEAQPDKSGLPSDRFSAERPEGSISTLTIQRTEQRDSAMYRCASSLGTGQNNEQFFGPGTRLTVL.

The CDR3 region is CASSYPTGPINEKLFF. In DNA, the CDR3 is TGTGCCAGCAGCTACCCGACAGGCCCTATTAATGAAAAACTGTTTTTT. V gene TRBV7-9 combines with J gene TRBJ1-4, with TRBD1 as a possible D gene (6 bases). The V end lost 4 bases, the J end lost 4 bases, and 16 bases lay between the germline ends. CDR1 is SEHNR, CDR2 FQNEAQ, per germline (reference sequence). The length of the CDR3 is 16 residues.

V gene TRBV6-5 combines with J gene TRBJ2-7; 9 bases are a match to TRBD1. J lost 0 bases, V lost 6 bases, and 6 bases had no gene match. This CDR3 is 15 amino acids long. The germline V gene has CDR1 MNHEY and CDR2 SVGAGI. The CDR3 protein is CASRSQGAGSYEQYF. The CDR3 DNA follows: TGTGCCAGCAGGTCACAGGGGGCTGGCTCCTACGAGCAGTACTTC.

In this sample, this clone turned up a few times. The chain links TRBV6-5 to TRBJ1-1, with D uncertain. The CDR3 contains 16 residues. With 0 bases removed from V and 4 bases from J, the gap between germline ends came to 15 bases. In germline, CDR1 is MNHEY, CDR2 SVGAGI. For the CDR3, the DNA is TGTGCCAGCAGTTACTCTCCCGCAGGTATTGGCACTGAAGCTTTCTTT. It translates to CASSYSPAGIGTEAFF.

The chain employs TRBV27 and TRBJ1-2; possible D gene TRBD1, 5 bases. CDR3 length: 17 amino acids. CDR1 and CDR2 from the germline V gene are MNHEY and SMNVEV (reference sequence). The V end lost 6 bases, the J end lost 3 bases, and 23 bases lay between the germline ends. The CDR3 nucleotides read TGTGCCAGCAGGGGACCGGGGGTCATTCGGGGTGACTATGGCTACACCTTC. Translation gives CASRGPGVIRGDYGYTF.

The CDR3 loop reads CASSSRDRGNQPQHF. The CDR3 coding sequence is TGTGCCAGCAGCTCCCGGGACAGGGGCAATCAGCCCCAGCATTTT. V is TRBV21-1 and J is TRBJ1-5; no DNA check was done on the table's D call, TRBD1. TRBV21-1 is a known pseudogene. This CDR3 has 15 residues.

V and J are TRBV19 and TRBJ1-3; D is perhaps TRBD1 (5 bases). Germline CDR1 is LNHDA and CDR2 is SQIVND (reference sequence). V was shortened by 8 bases and J by 0 bases, with 14 bases between the two germline ends. The CDR3 contains 15 residues. CDR3 sequence: CASRDSMASGNTIYF. CDR3 sequence (DNA): TGTGCCAGTCGGGACTCTATGGCCTCTGGAAACACCATATATTTT. Based on the CDR3 plus reference TRBV19 and TRBJ1-3, the full variable domain is DGGITQSPKYLFRKEGQNVTLSCEQNLNHDAMYWYRQDPGQGLRLIYYSQIVNDFQKGDIAEGYSVSREKKESFPLTVTSAQKNPTAFYLCASRDSMASGNTIYFGEGSWLTVV.

The chain carries TRBV18 and TRBJ1-1; weak D call: TRBD1 (5 bases). The CDR3 is 14 amino acids. The germline gives CDR1 KGHSH, CDR2 LQKENI. V dropped 4 bases and J dropped 5 bases, with 14 bases sitting between them. CDR3 sequence: CASSQLIRETEAFF. The CDR3 DNA reads TGTGCCAGCTCACAGCTCATCAGGGAAACTGAAGCTTTCTTT.

The gene calls are TRBV6-5 and TRBJ2-5; possible D gene TRBD2, 6 bases. The assigned J gene may be wrong: the sequence end matches TRBJ2-7 better. Germline V gene lookup returns CDR1 MNHEY and CDR2 SVGAGI. This CDR3 spans 13 amino acids. In nucleotides, the CDR3 is TGTGCCAGCGGGGGAGGAGGCCTTTACGAGCAGTACTTC. Protein sequence: CASGGGGLYEQYF.

This clone has just a few counts. CDR3 sequence: CASSITGVGTEAFF. The CDR3 region has the DNA TGTGCCAGCAGTATAACAGGGGTTGGCACTGAAGCTTTCTTT. V gene TRBV6-5 combines with J gene TRBJ1-1; 7 bases fit TRBD1. CDR3 length equals 14 residues. V shed 5 bases, J shed 4 bases, and the junction held 7 bases outside the gene matches. Germline V gene data show CDR1 as MNHEY and CDR2 as SVGAGI.

The CDR3 loop is CSVGKGNRQYEQYF. The CDR3 DNA is TGCAGCGTTGGTAAAGGGAACAGACAGTACGAGCAGTACTTC. The chain has TRBV29-1 and TRBJ2-7; D perhaps matches TRBD1 (5 bases). CDR3 size: 14 residues. CDR1 is SQVTM, CDR2 ANQGSEA, per germline. V was clipped by 4 bases and J by 4 bases, with 17 bases between them.

The chain has TRBV6-5 and TRBJ2-7; weak D call: TRBD1 (5 bases). This CDR3 contains 16 residues. The V and J ends lost 0 bases and 0 bases respectively, with 12 bases between them. Germline loops: CDR1 MNHEY, CDR2 SVGAGI. The CDR3 DNA reads TGTGCCAGCAGTTACTCGATTTCAGGGCCCTCCTACGAGCAGTACTTC. Its translation is CASSYSISGPSYEQYF.

This chain links TRBV28 with TRBJ1-6; TRBD1 might be the D (6 bases). The germline V gene encodes CDR1 MDHEN and CDR2 SYDVKM. V was pared by 5 bases and J by 9 bases, with 8 bases between. This CDR3 has 12 amino acids. CDR3 nucleotides: TGTGCCAGCAGTCCCAGGGGTTCACCCCTCCACTTT. This codes for CASSPRGSPLHF.

The rearrangement links TRBV6-6 to TRBJ2-7; D is unresolved. CDR3 length equals 10 residues. The V end was cut by 7 bases, the J end by 3 bases, with 4 bases between. Per the germline V gene, CDR1 is MNHNY and CDR2 is SVGAGI (reference sequence). CDR3 sequence: CASTNYEQYF. DNA of the CDR3: TGTGCCAGCACCAACTACGAGCAGTACTTC.

The chain is built from TRBV11-2 and TRBJ2-7; TRBD2 might be the D (5 bases). The CDR3 has 15 amino acids. V lost 4 bases to trimming and J lost 3 bases, with 16 bases between them. Germline-derived CDR1 and CDR2 are SGHAT and FQNNGV. CDR3 in DNA: TGTGCCAGCAGCTCCCCCTTCCGGGGAGACTACGAGCAGTACTTC. This codes for CASSSPFRGDYEQYF.

The rearrangement joins TRBV14 to TRBJ2-5, with D possibly TRBD2 on 5 matching bases. V dropped 0 bases and J dropped 6 bases, with 14 bases sitting between them. The germline gives CDR1 SGHDN, CDR2 FVKESK. CDR3 size: 15 residues. The CDR3 DNA sequence: TGTGCCAGCAGCCAAGATCGGAGGAGCTACAAGACCCAGTACTTC. Translated, it gives CASSQDRRSYKTQYF.

The V gene is TRBV29-1, the J gene TRBJ1-3, with TRBD1 as a possible D gene (6 bases). V was cut by 6 bases and J by 0 bases, with 15 bases left in between. Germline assignment: CDR1 SQVTM and CDR2 ANQGSEA. The CDR3 contains 15 residues. CDR3 sequence reads: CSVETGRGSGNTIYF. The CDR3 DNA sequence: TGCAGCGTCGAGACAGGTAGAGGCTCTGGAAACACCATATATTTT.

The rearrangement links TRBV10-3 to TRBJ2-7; 7 bases match TRBD1. V gave up 8 bases and J gave up 6 bases; unmatched junction bases: 10. The germline V gene encodes CDR1 ENHRY and CDR2 SYGVKD. The CDR3 is 13 residues long. In DNA form, the CDR3 reads TGTGCCATCTCCCGGGACAGACGGCCCGAGCAGTACTTC. Its translation is CAISRDRRPEQYF.

The gene calls are TRBV27 and TRBJ2-7; TRBD1 aligns across 11 bases. The length of the CDR3 is 15 residues. The germline V gene has CDR1 MNHEY and CDR2 SMNVEV (reference sequence). V gave up 6 bases and J gave up 3 bases; unmatched junction bases: 7. The CDR3 region is CASSATGTGGYEQYF. In DNA, the CDR3 is TGTGCCAGCAGCGCCACCGGGACAGGGGGCTACGAGCAGTACTTC.

This CDR3 is CAISESGTVEKLFF. CDR3 nucleotide sequence: TGTGCCATCAGTGAGTCCGGGACAGTTGAAAAACTGTTTTTT. The V and J genes are TRBV10-3 and TRBJ1-4; TRBD1 matches at 7 bases. Trimming took 0 bases from V and 7 from J; bases not matched to a gene: 2. Germline-derived CDR1 and CDR2 are ENHRY and SYGVKD. The CDR3 sequence is 14 residues long.

Only a few counts were recorded for this clone. J is TRBJ1-1 and V is TRBV10-3, with 7 bases aligning to TRBD1. The CDR3 totals 16 residues. V dropped 3 bases and J dropped 3; count of bases not matched to a gene: 10. CDR1 and CDR2 from the germline V gene are ENHRY and SYGVKD. The CDR3 bases are TGTGCCATCAGTGACAGACAGGGTGGCGAGGACACTGAAGCTTTCTTT. It specifies CAISDRQGGEDTEAFF.

This chain uses TRBV11-2 with TRBJ1-6, with 7 bases that match TRBD1. CDR1 and CDR2 from the germline V gene are SGHAT and FQNNGV. The CDR3 extends over 15 amino acids. V gave up 5 bases and J gave up 7 bases; unmatched junction bases: 8. In DNA, the CDR3 is TGTGCCAGCAGCCGCGTAACAGGGGAGAATTCACCCCTCCACTTT. Its translation: CASSRVTGENSPLHF.

The chain employs TRBV5-1 and TRBJ2-3; TRBD2 matches 9 bases. Germline V gene lookup returns CDR1 SGHRS and CDR2 YFSETQ. The CDR3 has 16 amino acids. V dropped 0 bases and J dropped 5; count of bases not matched to a gene: 7. The CDR3, as DNA: TGCGCCAGCAGCTTGGTTAGCGGGAGAGGTTTAGATACGCAGTATTTT. Protein product: CASSLVSGRGLDTQYF. The variable domain in full, completed from reference TRBV5-1 and TRBJ2-3, reads KAGVTQTPRYLIKTRGQQVTLSCSPISGHRSVSWYQQTPGQGLQFLFEYFSETQRNKGNFPGRFSGRQFSNSRSEMNVSTLELGDSALYLCASSLVSGRGLDTQYFGPGTRLTVL.

This clone has just a few counts. The gene calls are TRBV7-6 and TRBJ2-7; 10 bases match TRBD1. Germline V gene lookup returns CDR1 SGHVS and CDR2 FNYEAQ. V dropped 0 bases and J dropped 4; count of bases not matched to a gene: 9. This CDR3 comprises 17 residues. The CDR3 spells CASSLAPMTGGGYEQYF. The CDR3 bases are TGTGCCAGCAGCTTAGCTCCGATGACAGGGGGCGGGTACGAGCAGTACTTC.

The V gene is TRBV6-1, the J gene TRBJ1-1, with TRBD1 as a possible D gene (6 bases). CDR1 is MNHNS and CDR2 is SASEGT in the germline V gene. The CDR3 contains 15 residues. V was trimmed by 6 bases and J by 7 bases, leaving 21 bases between them. The CDR3 nucleotides are TGTGCCAGCAGCGGTACAGGGTTACCCCTCGATGAAGCTTTCTTT. Its translation is CASSGTGLPLDEAFF.

There are a few counts of this clone. V is TRBV19 and J is TRBJ1-5; maybe TRBD1 (5 bases). V gave up 5 bases and J gave up 6 bases, with 11 bases separating them. The CDR3 loop spans 13 amino acids. Germline CDR1 reads LNHDA; CDR2 reads SQIVND (reference sequence). The CDR3 loop reads CASSPGGTQPQHF. The CDR3, as DNA: TGTGCCAGTAGTCCCGGGGGGACTCAGCCCCAGCATTTT.